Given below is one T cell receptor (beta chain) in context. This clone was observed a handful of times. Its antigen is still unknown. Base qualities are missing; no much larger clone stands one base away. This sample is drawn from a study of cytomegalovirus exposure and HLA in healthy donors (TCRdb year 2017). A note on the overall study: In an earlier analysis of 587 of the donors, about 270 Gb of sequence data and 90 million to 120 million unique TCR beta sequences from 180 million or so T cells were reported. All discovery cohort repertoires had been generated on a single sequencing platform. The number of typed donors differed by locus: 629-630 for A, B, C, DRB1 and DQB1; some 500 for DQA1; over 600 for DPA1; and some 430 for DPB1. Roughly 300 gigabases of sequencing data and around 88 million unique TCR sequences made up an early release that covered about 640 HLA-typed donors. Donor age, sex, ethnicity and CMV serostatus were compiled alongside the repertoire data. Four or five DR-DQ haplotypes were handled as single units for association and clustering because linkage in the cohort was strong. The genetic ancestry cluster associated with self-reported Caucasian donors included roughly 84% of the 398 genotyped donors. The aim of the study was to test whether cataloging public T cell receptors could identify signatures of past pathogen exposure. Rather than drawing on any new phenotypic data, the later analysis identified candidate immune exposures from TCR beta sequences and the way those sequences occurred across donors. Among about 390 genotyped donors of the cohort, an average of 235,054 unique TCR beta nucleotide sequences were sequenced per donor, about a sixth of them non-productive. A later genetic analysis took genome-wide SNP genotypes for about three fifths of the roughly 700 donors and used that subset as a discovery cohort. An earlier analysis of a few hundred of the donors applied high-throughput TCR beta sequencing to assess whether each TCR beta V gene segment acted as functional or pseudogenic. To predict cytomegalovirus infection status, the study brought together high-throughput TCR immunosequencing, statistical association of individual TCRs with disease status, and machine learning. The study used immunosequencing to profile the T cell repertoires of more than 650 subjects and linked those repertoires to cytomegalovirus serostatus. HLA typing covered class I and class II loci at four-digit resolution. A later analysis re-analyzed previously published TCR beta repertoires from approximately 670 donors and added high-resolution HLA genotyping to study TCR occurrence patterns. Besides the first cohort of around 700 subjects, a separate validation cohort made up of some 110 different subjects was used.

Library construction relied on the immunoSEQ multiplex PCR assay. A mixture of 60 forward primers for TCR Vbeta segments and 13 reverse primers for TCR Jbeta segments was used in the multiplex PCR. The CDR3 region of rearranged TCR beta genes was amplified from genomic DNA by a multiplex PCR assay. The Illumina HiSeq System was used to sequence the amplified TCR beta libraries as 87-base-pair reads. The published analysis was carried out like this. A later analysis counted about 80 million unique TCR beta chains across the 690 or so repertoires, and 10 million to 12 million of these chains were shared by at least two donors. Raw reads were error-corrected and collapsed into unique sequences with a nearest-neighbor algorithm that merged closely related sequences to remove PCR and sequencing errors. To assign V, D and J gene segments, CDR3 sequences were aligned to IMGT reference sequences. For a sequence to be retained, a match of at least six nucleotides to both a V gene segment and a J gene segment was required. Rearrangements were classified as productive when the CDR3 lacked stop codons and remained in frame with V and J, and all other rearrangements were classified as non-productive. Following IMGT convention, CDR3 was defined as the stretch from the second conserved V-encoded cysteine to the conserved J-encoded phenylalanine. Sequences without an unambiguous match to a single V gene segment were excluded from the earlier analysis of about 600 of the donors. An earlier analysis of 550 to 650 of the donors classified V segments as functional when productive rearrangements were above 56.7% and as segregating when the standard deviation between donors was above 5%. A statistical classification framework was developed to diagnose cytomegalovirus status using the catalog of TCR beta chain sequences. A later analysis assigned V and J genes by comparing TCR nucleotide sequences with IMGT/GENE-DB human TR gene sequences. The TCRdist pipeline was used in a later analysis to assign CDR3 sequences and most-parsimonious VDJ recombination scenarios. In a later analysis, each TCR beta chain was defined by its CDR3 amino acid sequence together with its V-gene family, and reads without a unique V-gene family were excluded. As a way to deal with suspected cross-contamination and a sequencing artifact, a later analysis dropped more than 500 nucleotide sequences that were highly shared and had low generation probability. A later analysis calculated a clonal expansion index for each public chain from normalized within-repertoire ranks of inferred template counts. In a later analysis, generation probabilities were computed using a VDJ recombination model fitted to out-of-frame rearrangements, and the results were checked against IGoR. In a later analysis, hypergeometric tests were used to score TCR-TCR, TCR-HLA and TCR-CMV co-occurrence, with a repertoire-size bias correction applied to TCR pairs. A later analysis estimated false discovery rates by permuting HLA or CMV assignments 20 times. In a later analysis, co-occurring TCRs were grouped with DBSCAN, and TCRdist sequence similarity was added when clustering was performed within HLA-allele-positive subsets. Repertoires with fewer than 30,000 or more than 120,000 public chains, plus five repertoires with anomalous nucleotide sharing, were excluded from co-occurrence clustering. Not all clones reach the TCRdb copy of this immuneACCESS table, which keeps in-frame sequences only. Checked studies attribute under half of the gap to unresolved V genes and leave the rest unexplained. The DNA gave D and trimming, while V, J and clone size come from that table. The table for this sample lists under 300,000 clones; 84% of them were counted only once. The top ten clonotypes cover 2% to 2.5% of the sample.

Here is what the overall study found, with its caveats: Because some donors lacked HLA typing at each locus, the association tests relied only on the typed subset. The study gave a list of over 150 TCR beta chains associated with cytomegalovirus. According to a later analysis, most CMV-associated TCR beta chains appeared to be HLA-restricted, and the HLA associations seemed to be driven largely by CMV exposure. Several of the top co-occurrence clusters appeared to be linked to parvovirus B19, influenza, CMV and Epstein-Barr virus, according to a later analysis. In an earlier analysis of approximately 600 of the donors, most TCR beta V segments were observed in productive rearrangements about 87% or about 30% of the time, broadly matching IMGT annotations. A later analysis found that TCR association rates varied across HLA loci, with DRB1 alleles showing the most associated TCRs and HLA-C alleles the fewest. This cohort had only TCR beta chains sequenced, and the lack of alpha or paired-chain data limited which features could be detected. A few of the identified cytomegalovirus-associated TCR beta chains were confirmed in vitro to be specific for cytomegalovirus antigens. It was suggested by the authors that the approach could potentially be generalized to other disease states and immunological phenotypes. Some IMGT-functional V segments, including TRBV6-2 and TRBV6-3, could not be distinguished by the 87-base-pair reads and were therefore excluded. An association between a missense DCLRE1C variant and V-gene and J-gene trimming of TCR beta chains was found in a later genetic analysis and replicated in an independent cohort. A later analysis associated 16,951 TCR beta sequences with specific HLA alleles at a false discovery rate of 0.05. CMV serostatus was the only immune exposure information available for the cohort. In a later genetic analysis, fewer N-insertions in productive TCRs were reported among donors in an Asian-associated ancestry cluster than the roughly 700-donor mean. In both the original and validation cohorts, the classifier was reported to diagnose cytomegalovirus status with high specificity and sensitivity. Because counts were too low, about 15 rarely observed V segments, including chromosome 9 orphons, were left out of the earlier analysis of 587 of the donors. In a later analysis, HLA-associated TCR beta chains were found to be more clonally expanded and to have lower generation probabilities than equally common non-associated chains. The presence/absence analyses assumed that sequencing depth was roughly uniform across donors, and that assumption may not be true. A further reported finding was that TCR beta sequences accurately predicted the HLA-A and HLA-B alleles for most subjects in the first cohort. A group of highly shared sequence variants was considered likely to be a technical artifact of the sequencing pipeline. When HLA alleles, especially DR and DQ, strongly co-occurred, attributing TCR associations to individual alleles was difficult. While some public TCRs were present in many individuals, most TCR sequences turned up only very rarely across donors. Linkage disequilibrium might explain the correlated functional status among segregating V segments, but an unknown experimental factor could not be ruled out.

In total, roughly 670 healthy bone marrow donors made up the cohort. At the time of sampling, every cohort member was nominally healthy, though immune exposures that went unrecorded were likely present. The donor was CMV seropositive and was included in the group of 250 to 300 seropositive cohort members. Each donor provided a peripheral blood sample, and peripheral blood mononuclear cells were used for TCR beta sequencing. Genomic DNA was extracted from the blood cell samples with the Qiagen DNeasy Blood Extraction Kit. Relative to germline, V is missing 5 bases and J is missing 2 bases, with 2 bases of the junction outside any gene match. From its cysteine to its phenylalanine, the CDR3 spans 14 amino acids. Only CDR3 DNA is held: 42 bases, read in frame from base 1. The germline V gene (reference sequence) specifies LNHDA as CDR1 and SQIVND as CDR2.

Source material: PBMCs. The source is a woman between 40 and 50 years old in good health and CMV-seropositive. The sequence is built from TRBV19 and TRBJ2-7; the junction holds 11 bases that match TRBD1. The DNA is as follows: TGTGCCAGTAGTGGACAGGGGGCAGCCTACGAGCAGTACTTC. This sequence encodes CASSGQGAAYEQYF.